This record looks at one T cell receptor (beta chain) sequence and its context. In germline, CDR1 is SEHNR, CDR2 FQNEAQ (reference sequence). After removal of 3 bases from V and 5 bases from J, the junction contained 6 bases not matched to a gene. The CDR3 spans 17 residues. The PCR made use of 60 Vbeta and 13 Jbeta primers. Clones were read by immunoSEQ multiplex PCR, and TCRdb kept only the in-frame ones, dropping some. The sample shows about 130,000 clones, 65% to 80% of them seen only once. The sample comes from a study of cytomegalovirus exposure and HLA in healthy donors. The donors, nominally healthy at sampling, likely had unrecorded immune exposures.

The rearrangement uses TRBV7-9 and TRBJ2-2, with 13 bases aligning to TRBD2. The clonotype comes from a man aged 40-49 years in good health and CMV-seropositive. Material: PBMCs. CDR3 nucleotide sequence: TGTGCCAGCAGCTTGGGACTAGCGGGACGTGGGACCGGGGAGCTGTTTTTT. Amino acid sequence: CASSLGLAGRGTGELFF.